These T cell receptor beta chains were read from a single sample in a study of T cell responses to AZD1222 COVID-19 vaccine. This table comes from immunoSEQ multiplex PCR, and its TCRdb copy is limited to in-frame clones, with some not included. Of 110,000 to 150,000 clones detected, just under 95% appear once; the ten largest clones hold around 1.5%. The specimen was peripheral blood, collected on day 0 of AZD1222 vaccination. The receptors come from an adult in good health. CDR3s include the opening cysteine and the closing phenylalanine or tryptophan. The D gene is left open where the match is weak. The listing skips clone size in some rows; elsewhere it reads once, few, many or a size class.

>.|TRBJ2-7|TRBV27|.
TGTGCCAGCAGTTTGGGACTGCGAAACGGCCAGCAGTACTTC
CASSLGLRNGQQYF
>.|TRBJ1-1|TRBV2|.
TGTGCCAGCAGTGAAGGGAACACTGAAGCTTTCTTT
CASSEGNTEAFF
>.|TRBJ2-7|TRBV4-1|few
TGCGCCAGCAGCCTCACCGACTACTACGAGCAGTACTTC
CASSLTDYYEQYF
>TRBD1|TRBJ1-1|TRBV10-3|once
TGTGCCATCAGTAAACAGGGGGGGACTGAAGCTTTCTTT
CAISKQGGTEAFF
>TRBD1|TRBJ1-4|TRBV5-6|.
TGTGCCAGCAGTGGACCCCCAGGGGGTACGGGTGAAAAACTGTTTTTT
CASSGPPGGTGEKLFF
>TRBD1|TRBJ1-4|TRBV4-1|.
TGCGCCAGCAGCCAACCCCGAAACAGGGGGCAGGGTGAAAAACTGTTTTTT
CASSQPRNRGQGEKLFF
>.|TRBJ1-2|TRBV5-1|.
TGCGCCAGCAGCGAGGGCTCTTATGGCTACACCTTC
CASSEGSYGYTF
>.|TRBJ1-4|TRBV5-6|once
TGTGCCAGCAGCACCATTCCTGGGGTGGGGGAAAAACTGTTTTTT
CASSTIPGVGEKLFF
>TRBD2|TRBJ2-3|TRBV5-6|.
TGTGCCAGCAGCTTTATTAGCGGGATGGGGGATACGCAGTATTTT
CASSFISGMGDTQYF
>.|TRBJ1-2|TRBV6-5|.
TGTGCCAGCAGTTATCTTTTCGAGGGCTATGGCTACACCTTC
CASSYLFEGYGYTF
>.|TRBJ1-4|TRBV3-1/TRBV3-2|.
TGTGCCAGCAGCCAGAACCGGCAGGAAAAACTGTTTTTT
CASSQNRQEKLFF
>TRBD1|TRBJ1-2|TRBV11-2|.
TGTGCCAGCAGTCTAGGGGACAGGGTGAGGAATGGCTACACCTTC
CASSLGDRVRNGYTF
>.|TRBJ2-3|TRBV7-9|.
TGTGCCAGCAGCTTCTATACAGATACGCAGTATTTT
CASSFYTDTQYF
>.|TRBJ1-2|TRBV6-2/TRBV6-3|.
TGTGCCAGCAGTTACTCAGCGGAGGTCTATGGCTACACCTTC
CASSYSAEVYGYTF
>.|TRBJ1-4|TRBV28|.
TGTGCCAGCAGTCAGCCACCGGTGGTCGAAAAACTGTTTTTT
CASSQPPVVEKLFF
>TRBD1|TRBJ1-5|TRBV19|few
TGTGCCAGTAGTTCCGGGACAGGTCATCAGCCCCAGCATTTT
CASSSGTGHQPQHF
>TRBD1|TRBJ1-3|TRBV2|.
TGTGCCAGCAGTGGAGGGGTGAGAGGGACAGGGGCTGGAAACACCATATATTTT
CASSGGVRGTGAGNTIYF
>.|TRBJ2-1|TRBV5-4|.
TGTGCCAGCAGCTTATACCCCCGGAATGAGCAGTTCTTC
CASSLYPRNEQFF
>TRBD1|TRBJ1-1|TRBV6-6|.
TGTGCCAGCAGTAAGGACAGGTGGGGTGAGGCTTTCTTT
CASSKDRWGEAFF
>.|TRBJ2-3|TRBV27|.
TGTGCCAGCGGACTTGGTGATACGCAGTATTTT
CASGLGDTQYF
>.|TRBJ2-3|TRBV27|.
TGTGCCAGCAGTTTATTGGGCAGCATGGACCCAACGCAGTATTTT
CASSLLGSMDPTQYF
>TRBD1|TRBJ1-4|TRBV7-9|.
TGTGCCAGCAGCTATAGGGACAGATTCATAAGACCAACTAATGAAAAACTGTTTTTT
CASSYRDRFIRPTNEKLFF
>.|TRBJ2-7|TRBV6-5|.
TGTGCCAGCAGCCCGGACAGAAGCTCTCGGGAGCAGTACTTC
CASSPDRSSREQYF
>.|TRBJ1-3|TRBV19|.
TGTGCCAGTCGCCCCATCGCTGGAAACACCATATATTTT
CASRPIAGNTIYF
>.|TRBJ1-1|TRBV4-2|few
TGTGCCAGCAGCCACCTTGACAGGAACACTGAAGCTTTCTTT
CASSHLDRNTEAFF
>.|TRBJ2-1|TRBV6-5|.
TGTGCCAGCATTGCGGGGAGGAGCTCCTACAATGAGCAGTTCTTC
CASIAGRSSYNEQFF
>.|TRBJ2-1|TRBV11-2|.
TGTGCCAGCAGAAAGGCAGGGGCCTCCTACAATGAGCAGTTCTTC
CASRKAGASYNEQFF
>.|TRBJ2-7|TRBV20-1|few
TGCAGTGCTAGGGGAAGCTACGAGCAGTACTTC
CSARGSYEQYF
>.|TRBJ2-1|TRBV7-2|.
TGTGCCAGCAGCCCTCAGGGGGGGACAATCTACAATGAGCAGTTCTTC
CASSPQGGTIYNEQFF
>.|TRBJ2-4|TRBV2|.
TGTGCCAGCAGCGCACATGAGGGGGACATTCAGTACTTC
CASSAHEGDIQYF
>TRBD1|TRBJ1-2|TRBV6-5|.
TGTGCCAGCACCCGAGGGTCAGGGGGCTATGGCTACACCTTC
CASTRGSGGYGYTF
>.|TRBJ2-7|TRBV6-5|.
TGTGCCAGCAGTTATAGCCGTGGCTACGAGCAGTACTTC
CASSYSRGYEQYF
>.|TRBJ2-7|TRBV21-1|.
TGTGTCCTGGTGGGTTACGAGCAGTACTTC
CVLVGYEQYF
>TRBD1|TRBJ1-5|TRBV19|.
TGTGCCAGTAGTATAGAAGACAGGGGTTACCAGCCCCAGCATTTT
CASSIEDRGYQPQHF
>TRBD2|TRBJ2-7|TRBV7-9|.
TGTGCCAGCAGCCCTCGACCCGGGACTAGCGGGAGGGTAAGATACGAGCAGTACTTC
CASSPRPGTSGRVRYEQYF
>TRBD2|TRBJ2-5|TRBV3-1/TRBV3-2|.
TGTGCCAGCAGCCGCGGGGGAGGAGAGACCCAGTACTTC
CASSRGGGETQYF
>.|TRBJ1-5|TRBV5-5|.
TGTGCCAGCAGCCCGAAGCCCCGGCCCCAGCATTTT
CASSPKPRPQHF
>.|TRBJ1-1|TRBV19|.
TGTGCCAGTAGTCAGGGGTACCTGAACACTGAAGCTTTCTTT
CASSQGYLNTEAFF
>.|TRBJ1-5|TRBV30|.
TGTGCCGGGGAACGTCAGCCCCAGCATTTT
CAGERQPQHF
>TRBD2|TRBJ2-3|TRBV5-4|.
TGTGCCAGCAGCTTGCGGACTAGCGGTGATACGCAGTATTTT
CASSLRTSGDTQYF
>TRBD2|TRBJ2-7|TRBV9|.
TGTGCCAGCAGCGTGGCGGGACTAGCGGGCTACGAGCAGTACTTC
CASSVAGLAGYEQYF
>.|TRBJ1-5|TRBV28|.
TGTGCCAGCAGTTCCGGACAAAACAATCAGCCCCAGCATTTT
CASSSGQNNQPQHF
>.|TRBJ1-1|TRBV18|.
TGTGCCAGCTCATGGGGGGGAACTGAAGCTTTCTTT
CASSWGGTEAFF
>TRBD2|TRBJ2-1|TRBV3-1/TRBV3-2|.
TGTGCCAGCAGCCAGCTAGCGGCTAATGAGCAGTTCTTC
CASSQLAANEQFF
>TRBD2|TRBJ2-1|TRBV15|.
TGTGCCACCAGCCGCGAGGCGGGAGCGGTGAACAATGAGCAGTTCTTC
CATSREAGAVNNEQFF
>.|TRBJ1-5|TRBV4-1|.
TGCGCCAGCAGCCAAGATCCTCAGGTTGGACGGCCCCAGCATTTT
CASSQDPQVGRPQHF
>.|TRBJ2-1|TRBV9|.
TGTGCCAGCAGCGTATGGCCTAGCGGCCCCCAAGGGGGCTCCTACAATGAGCAGTTCTTC
CASSVWPSGPQGGSYNEQFF
>.|TRBJ2-7|TRBV30|.
TGTGCCTGGAGTGTAAATTTTTTGCGTAGGACGGCCACCTTGGGTAACGAGCAGTACTTC
CAWSVNFLRRTATLGNEQYF
>.|TRBJ2-7|TRBV24-1|.
TGTGCCACCAGTGCTGGAGGGTACTCCTACGAGCAGTACTTC
CATSAGGYSYEQYF